This T cell receptor beta chain was observed in a study of cytomegalovirus exposure and HLA in healthy donors (TCRdb year 2017). Turning to the overall study: An earlier analysis of several hundred of the donors reported approximately 270 Gb of sequence data and roughly 110 million unique TCR beta sequences from about 200 million T cells. High-throughput TCR immunosequencing, statistical association of individual TCRs with disease status, and machine learning were combined to predict cytomegalovirus infection status. All discovery cohort repertoires had been generated on a single sequencing platform. A later genetic analysis took genome-wide SNP genotypes for about three fifths of the roughly 670 donors and used that subset as a discovery cohort. Donor age, sex, ethnicity and CMV serostatus were collected together with the repertoire data. Of the approximately 400 genotyped donors, about 84% fell in the genetic ancestry cluster associated with self-reported Caucasian donors. In a later analysis, previously published TCR beta repertoires from about 640 donors were re-analyzed and high-resolution HLA genotyping was added so that TCR occurrence patterns could be studied. On average, about 200,000 unique TCR beta nucleotide sequences were sequenced per donor among a few hundred genotyped donors of the cohort, with 15% to 20% of those sequences being non-productive. Class I and class II HLA loci were covered by the typing at four-digit resolution. An earlier analysis of 587 of the donors used high-throughput TCR beta sequencing to judge whether each TCR beta V gene segment behaved as functional or pseudogenic. Rather than drawing on any new phenotypic data, the later analysis identified candidate immune exposures from TCR beta sequences and the way those sequences occurred across donors. Roughly 5 DR-DQ haplotypes were handled as single units for association and clustering, since linkage in the cohort was strong. A separate validation cohort of about 110 different subjects was used in addition to the 666-subject first cohort. An early release that covered around 590 HLA-typed donors contained approximately 300 gigabases of sequencing data and around 80 million unique TCR sequences. Using immunosequencing, the study profiled T cell repertoires from around 680 subjects and related those repertoires to cytomegalovirus serostatus. The study was designed to test whether signatures of past pathogen exposure could be identified by cataloging public T cell receptors. Typing coverage differed by locus: A, B, C, DRB1 and DQB1 were typed in roughly 620-630 donors, DQA1 in about 500, DPA1 in some 610, and DPB1 in 400 to 490.

As regards this clone: What this receptor recognizes is not known. No much larger clone exists at a distance of one base, and base qualities are not known.

Here is what the overall study found, with its caveats: A further reported finding was that TCR beta sequences accurately predicted the HLA-A and HLA-B alleles for most subjects in the first cohort. The study listed over 150 TCR beta chains as associated with cytomegalovirus. The authors suggested that the approach could potentially be extended to other disease states and immunological phenotypes. Most TCR sequences were observed very rarely across donors, whereas some public TCRs were present in many individuals. A later genetic analysis associated a missense DCLRE1C variant with V-gene and J-gene trimming of TCR beta chains, and an independent cohort replicated the association. About 15 rarely observed V segments, including chromosome 9 orphons, were excluded from the earlier analysis of about 600 of the donors because counts were too low. In a later analysis, HLA-associated TCR beta chains showed more clonal expansion and lower generation probabilities than non-associated chains that were equally common. Broadly in line with IMGT annotations, most TCR beta V segments showed up in productive rearrangements about 90% or about 30% of the time in an earlier analysis of around 600 of the donors. According to a later genetic analysis, donors in an Asian-associated ancestry cluster had fewer N-insertions in productive TCRs than the roughly 700-donor mean. The only immune exposure information available for the cohort was CMV serostatus. According to a later analysis, TCR association rates differed among HLA loci, with DRB1 alleles showing the most associated TCRs and HLA-C alleles showing the fewest. Three of the identified cytomegalovirus-associated TCR beta chains were confirmed in vitro to be specific for cytomegalovirus antigens. A cluster of highly shared sequence variants was judged likely to represent a technical artifact of the sequencing pipeline. In a later analysis, most CMV-associated TCR beta chains were found to appear HLA-restricted, with HLA associations seemingly driven largely by CMV exposure. Some IMGT-functional V segments, including TRBV6-2 and TRBV6-3, could not be told apart with the 87-base-pair reads, so those segments were excluded. Because HLA typing was unavailable for some donors at each locus, only the typed subset was used in association tests. When HLA alleles, especially DR and DQ, strongly co-occurred, attributing TCR associations to individual alleles was difficult. Roughly uniform sequencing depth across donors was assumed in presence/absence analyses, although this assumption may not hold. Linkage disequilibrium might explain the correlated functional status among segregating V segments, but an unknown experimental factor could not be ruled out. In both the original and validation cohorts, the classifier was reported to diagnose cytomegalovirus status with high specificity and sensitivity. Several of the top co-occurrence clusters appeared to be linked to parvovirus B19, influenza, CMV and Epstein-Barr virus, according to a later analysis. At a false discovery rate of 0.05, a later analysis linked 16,951 TCR beta sequences to specific HLA alleles. This cohort had only TCR beta chains sequenced, and the lack of alpha or paired-chain data limited which features could be detected.

The cohort was made up of roughly 670 healthy bone marrow donors. Cohort members were all nominally healthy when sampled, although unrecorded immune exposures were likely present. The donor was CMV seropositive and belonged to the group of 250 to 300 seropositive cohort members. A peripheral blood sample was provided by each donor, and peripheral blood mononuclear cells were used for TCR beta sequencing. Genomic DNA extraction from the blood cell samples was performed with the Qiagen DNeasy Blood Extraction Kit. CDR1 and CDR2, per the germline V gene, are MDHEN and SYDVKM. Spanning cysteine to phenylalanine, the CDR3 consists of 15 amino acids. Of all the DNA, just the CDR3 is kept, 45 bases in frame from base 1. V ends up 2 bases short and J 6 bases short, with an unmatched junction base count of 5. Library preparation used the immunoSEQ multiplex PCR assay. The multiplex PCR relied on a mix of 60 forward primers for TCR Vbeta segments and 13 reverse primers for TCR Jbeta segments. The CDR3 region of rearranged TCR beta genes was amplified from genomic DNA with a multiplex PCR assay. The amplified TCR beta libraries were sequenced on the Illumina HiSeq System as 87-base-pair reads. The source study handled its data this way. In a later analysis, about 80 million unique TCR beta chains were counted across the 500 to 850 repertoires, and roughly 11 million of these chains were shared by at least two donors. Raw reads were error-corrected and collapsed into unique sequences by a nearest-neighbor algorithm in which closely related sequences were merged to remove PCR and sequencing errors. CDR3 sequences were aligned to IMGT reference sequences to assign V, D and J gene segments. For a sequence to be retained, at least a six-nucleotide match to both a V gene segment and a J gene segment was required. Rearrangements were classified as productive when the CDR3 lacked stop codons and remained in frame with V and J, and all other rearrangements were classified as non-productive. CDR3 was defined by IMGT convention, running from the second conserved V-encoded cysteine to the conserved J-encoded phenylalanine. Sequences without an unambiguous match to a single V gene segment were excluded from the earlier analysis of a few hundred of the donors. In an earlier analysis of approximately 590 of the donors, V segments were called functional above 56.7% productive rearrangements and were called segregating when the between-donor standard deviation exceeded 5%. A statistical classification framework was built to diagnose cytomegalovirus status from the catalog of TCR beta chain sequences. A later analysis assigned V and J genes by comparing TCR nucleotide sequences with IMGT/GENE-DB human TR gene sequences. The TCRdist pipeline was used in a later analysis to assign CDR3 sequences and most-parsimonious VDJ recombination scenarios. In a later analysis, each TCR beta chain was defined by its CDR3 amino acid sequence together with its V-gene family, and reads without a unique V-gene family were excluded. In a later analysis, 500 to 700 highly shared, low-generation-probability nucleotide sequences were removed to address suspected cross-contamination and a sequencing artifact. In a later analysis, a clonal expansion index was calculated for each public chain from normalized within-repertoire ranks of inferred template counts. In a later analysis, generation probabilities were computed using a VDJ recombination model fitted to out-of-frame rearrangements, and the results were checked against IGoR. In a later analysis, TCR-TCR, TCR-HLA and TCR-CMV co-occurrence was scored with hypergeometric tests, and a repertoire-size bias correction was applied to TCR pairs. A later analysis estimated false discovery rates by permuting HLA or CMV assignments 20 times. In a later analysis, co-occurring TCRs were grouped using DBSCAN, with TCRdist sequence similarity added in when clustering inside HLA-allele-positive subsets. For co-occurrence clustering, repertoires with fewer than 30,000 or more than 120,000 public chains were excluded, along with about five repertoires with anomalous nucleotide sharing. TCRdb's version of the immuneACCESS table is confined to in-frame rearrangements and falls short of the full clone set. An unresolved V gene accounts for under half of the shortfall where checked; the remainder is of unknown origin. V and J calls plus clone size are reproduced from that table; the DNA served to infer D and trimming. In all, the sample holds over 150,000 clones, and over 65% of those were seen once. Less than 3.5% of the sample comes from the top ten.

This receptor was taken from a middle-aged woman in good health and CMV-seropositive. Material for sequencing was PBMCs. This chain is built from TRBV28 and TRBJ1-5, and TRBD1 matches 9 of the central bases. At the DNA level, the sequence is TGTGCCAGCAGTTTAGGGACAGGGATTTCTCAGCCCCAGCATTTT. This encodes CASSLGTGISQPQHF.